Listed here are 30 T cell receptor beta chains from one sample, sequenced in a study of T cells after yellow fever vaccination (dated by TCRdb to the late 2010s). The library came from 5' RACE. The data were produced on an Illumina HiSeq 2500. Using fastp at Q25 and MiXCR, TCRdb reprocessed the public reads and kept productive beta chains. CDR3 protein duplicates are merged, each entry listing the most common genes and DNA. This sample holds roughly 300,000 distinct CDR3 sequences; around 6.8% were observed only once. The ten most abundant clones make up around 17% of the sample. Sample treatment or condition, as interpreted from the label and publication: live attenuated yellow fever vaccine strain. The source was PBMCs, collected more than 40 days after the first yellow fever vaccination. Receptor source: a man younger than 35 who received the YFV17D yellow fever vaccine.

V gene TRBV6-5 combines with J gene TRBJ2-1, with TRBD2 matching over 7 bases. The germline V gene encodes CDR1 MNHEY and CDR2 SVGAGI. The ends lost 2 bases at V and 5 bases at J; junction bases unmatched: 6. This CDR3 is built from 15 residues. The CDR3 coding sequence is TGTGCCAGCAGTTACGGATCTAGCGGAAACAATGAGCAGTTCTTC. This translates into CASSYGSSGNNEQFF.

This rearrangement joins TRBV13 to TRBJ2-4, with a possible D match to TRBD2 (5 bases). V gave up 5 bases and J gave up 6 bases, with 20 bases separating them. The CDR3 consists of 16 residues. Germline V CDR1 and CDR2: PRHDT, FYEKMQ (reference sequence). In DNA form, the CDR3 reads TGTGCCAGCAGCCCACAACCCCCTGGACTGTTAAACATTCAGTACTTC. Protein: CASSPQPPGLLNIQYF.

The chain employs TRBV24-1 and TRBJ1-5; weak D call: TRBD1 (5 bases). This CDR3 has 13 residues. Germline CDR1 KGHDR, CDR2 SFDVKD. Trimming stripped 7 bases from V and 4 bases from J, with 10 bases between. The CDR3 reads CATSGTFNQPQHF. The CDR3 region has the DNA TGTGCCACCAGCGGGACCTTTAATCAGCCCCAGCATTTT.

This rearrangement joins TRBV18 to TRBJ2-5; D possibly corresponds to TRBD1 (6 bases). This CDR3 is 14 amino acids long. V was pared by 4 bases and J by 7 bases, with 16 bases between. The germline V gene has CDR1 KGHSH and CDR2 LQKENI. The CDR3 DNA sequence: TGTGCCAGCTCACTTGACAGGACCCAAACGACCCAGTACTTC. Its protein is CASSLDRTQTTQYF.

This clonotype has more than one count but fewer than ten. The genes are TRBV5-1 and TRBJ2-3, with D possibly matching TRBD1 (5 bases). The V gene lost 0 bases and the J gene lost 2 bases, with 13 bases spanning the gap. The CDR3 consists of 16 residues. Germline lookup yields CDR1 SGHRS and CDR2 YFSETQ. The CDR3 is CASSLAVQGATDTQYF. The CDR3 nucleotides read TGCGCCAGCAGCTTGGCCGTTCAGGGTGCCACAGATACGCAGTATTTT.

The table lists this clonotype with a few counts. This chain links TRBV7-6 with TRBJ1-1; D is unresolved. There are 13 residues in the CDR3. V was trimmed by 4 bases and J by 4 bases, leaving 10 bases between them. Germline lookup yields CDR1 SGHVS and CDR2 FNYEAQ. The CDR3 protein is CASSSAIGTEAFF. CDR3 sequence (DNA): TGTGCCAGCAGCTCCGCGATCGGCACTGAAGCTTTCTTT.

Note on this clonotype: An end of the junction does not agree with germline; a read error may underlie this. The chain joins TRBV10-3 to TRBJ1-2; 7 bases line up with TRBD1. The germline gives CDR1 ENHRY, CDR2 SYGVKD. The CDR3 loop spans 15 amino acids. CDR3 DNA: TGTGACATCAGGCTCCGACAGGGCCAGGACTATGGCTACACCTTC. Translating gives CDIRLRQGQDYGYTF.

The V gene is TRBV7-9, the J gene TRBJ2-7; weak D call: TRBD2 (7 bases). The CDR3 has 14 amino acids. Trimming cost V 5 bases and J 9 bases, with 20 bases left between them. CDR1 SEHNR and CDR2 FQNEAQ come from the germline V gene (reference sequence). Written as DNA, the CDR3 is TGTGCCAGCAGCAGGGAGGGGGGGGAGACTGGGCAGTACGTC. It is translated as CASSREGGETGQYV.

In its sample, this clonotype was seen many times. The chain is built from TRBV5-1 and TRBJ2-1; 7 nucleotides agree with TRBD1. The CDR3 contains 14 residues. Per the germline V gene, CDR1 is SGHRS and CDR2 is YFSETQ. The V segment lost 4 bases and the J segment 2 bases; nucleotides outside the gene matches: 3. CDR3 DNA sequence: TGCGCCAGCAGCCTACAGGGGCCCTACAATGAGCAGTTCTTC. It translates to CASSLQGPYNEQFF. The variable domain in full, with the rest retrieved from reference TRBV5-1 and TRBJ2-1, is KAGVTQTPRYLIKTRGQQVTLSCSPISGHRSVSWYQQTPGQGLQFLFEYFSETQRNKGNFPGRFSGRQFSNSRSEMNVSTLELGDSALYLCASSLQGPYNEQFFGPGTRLTVL.

This clonotype appeared a few times. The chain carries TRBV10-3 and TRBJ2-2, with D possibly TRBD1 on 5 matching bases. V lost 6 bases and J 1 base, leaving 15 bases between the germline ends. Germline V CDR1 and CDR2: ENHRY, SYGVKD. This CDR3 comprises 16 residues. The CDR3 DNA follows: TGTGCCATCAGCACGACAGAAACCCTGAACACCGGGGAGCTGTTTTTT. Its translation: CAISTTETLNTGELFF.

This clonotype was counted many times. This chain uses TRBV7-8 with TRBJ1-5; D may be TRBD1 (5 bases). The CDR3 is 14 residues long. The V gene's germline CDR1 is SGHVS and CDR2 FQNEAQ. Deletions cut 2 bases from V and 5 bases from J, with 10 bases between. DNA of the CDR3: TGTGCCAGCAGCTTACAACGGGGGTATCAGCCCCAGCATTTT. Amino acid sequence: CASSLQRGYQPQHF.

This clonotype was picked up a small number of times. The rearrangement joins TRBV5-1 to TRBJ1-2; no definite D call. Germline CDR1 SGHRS, CDR2 YFSETQ. Trimming shortened V by 4 bases and J by 3 bases, and 10 bases separated the two germline ends. The CDR3 spans 13 residues. The CDR3 sequence: CASSRLHYYGYTF. The CDR3, as DNA: TGCGCCAGCAGCAGGCTTCACTACTATGGCTACACCTTC.

This clonotype has a count of ten or more. This rearrangement joins TRBV5-1 to TRBJ2-5; TRBD2 matches at 11 bases. Germline loops: CDR1 SGHRS, CDR2 YFSETQ. Trimming removed 4 bases from V and 2 bases from J; junction bases left unmatched: 4. This CDR3 is 15 amino acids long. The CDR3 is CASSRGTSGQETQYF. For the CDR3, the DNA is TGCGCCAGCAGCCGCGGGACTAGCGGACAAGAGACCCAGTACTTC. Filled out from reference TRBV5-1 and TRBJ2-5, the complete variable domain reads KAGVTQTPRYLIKTRGQQVTLSCSPISGHRSVSWYQQTPGQGLQFLFEYFSETQRNKGNFPGRFSGRQFSNSRSEMNVSTLELGDSALYLCASSRGTSGQETQYFGPGTRLLVL.

J is TRBJ2-2 and V is TRBV5-1, with D maybe TRBD2 (5 bases). The CDR3 is 15 residues long. Trimming shortened V by 0 bases and J by 3 bases, and 9 bases separated the two germline ends. Germline CDR1 and CDR2: SGHRS and YFSETQ. In DNA, the CDR3 is TGCGCCAGCAGCTTGGCGGGGTACGACACCGGGGAGCTGTTTTTT. Translated: CASSLAGYDTGELFF.

In its sample, this clonotype was seen many times. This chain joins TRBV10-3 and TRBJ2-1, with TRBD2 identical over 9 bases. There are 13 residues in the CDR3. Germline trimming cut 4 bases from V and 7 bases from J; bases unmatched to any gene: 2. Germline V gene sequence: CDR1 ENHRY, CDR2 SYGVKD. The CDR3 nucleotides read TGTGCCATCAGTGCGACTAGCGGTAATGAGCAGTTCTTC. Its translation is CAISATSGNEQFF.

The chain uses TRBV18 and TRBJ1-2; 7 nucleotides agree with TRBD1. Germline V gene data show CDR1 as KGHSH and CDR2 as LQKENI. The CDR3 covers 15 residues. Trimming cost V 6 bases and J 4 bases; bases outside gene matches: 11. The CDR3 DNA sequence: TGTGCCAGCTCCGCCCAGGGACAGCTATCCTATGGCTACACCTTC. This codes for CASSAQGQLSYGYTF.

V gene TRBV18 combines with J gene TRBJ2-7, with D possibly matching TRBD1 (6 bases). The CDR3 length is 14 residues. Germline V CDR1 and CDR2: KGHSH, LQKENI. The V end was cut by 3 bases, the J end by 3 bases, with 12 bases between. CDR3 in DNA: TGTGCCAGCTCACCGGGGACATCCATCTACGAGCAGTACGTC. This gives the protein CASSPGTSIYEQYV.

This CDR3 reads CASSYLTWDLNTGELFF. Written as DNA, the CDR3 is TGTGCCAGCAGTTACTTAACCTGGGACTTGAACACCGGGGAGCTGTTTTTT. The chain couples TRBV6-5 to TRBJ2-2; tentative D call: TRBD2 (6 bases). This CDR3 is built from 17 residues. Germline loops: CDR1 MNHEY, CDR2 SVGAGI. V lost 1 base and J lost 1, with 13 bases in between.

A few counts support this clonotype. The chain combines TRBV28 with TRBJ1-1; no reliable D call. Germline CDR1 reads MDHEN; CDR2 reads SYDVKM. Deletions cut 7 bases from V and 1 base from J, with 10 bases between. There are 13 residues in the CDR3. Written as DNA, the CDR3 is TGTGCCAGCACCTTCCGACGGAACACTGAAGCTTTCTTT. Amino acids: CASTFRRNTEAFF.

V is TRBV5-1 and J is TRBJ2-5; D ambiguous. This CDR3 region has 15 residues. Germline assignment: CDR1 SGHRS and CDR2 YFSETQ. V was pared by 4 bases and J by 0 bases, with 13 bases between. The CDR3 DNA reads TGCGCCAGCAGCCCCCTAGGTTTGTACCAAGAGACCCAGTACTTC. This codes for CASSPLGLYQETQYF.

The chain couples TRBV6-4 to TRBJ2-3, with 12 bases matching TRBD1. V gave up 2 bases and J gave up 4 bases; unmatched junction bases: 1. This CDR3 spans 15 amino acids. From germline, CDR1 is MRHNA and CDR2 SNTAGT. The CDR3 DNA follows: TGTGCCAGCAGTGACGGGACAGGGGGCGCAGATACGCAGTATTTT. Protein product: CASSDGTGGADTQYF.

Details on this clonotype: At one end the junction does not follow the germline gene, possibly because of a read error. The chain is built from TRBV5-1 and TRBJ2-3, with D possibly called TRBD1 or TRBD2 (5 bases each). The CDR3 has 15 residues. Germline lookup yields CDR1 SGHRS and CDR2 YFSETQ. The DNA for the CDR3 is TGCGCCAGCAGCTTGAGGGACCCTCGCACCGATACGCAGTATTTT. It translates to CASSLRDPRTDTQYF.

This clonotype was detected a few times. The chain combines TRBV6-5 with TRBJ1-3, with D uncertain. The V end was cut by 2 bases, the J end by 7 bases, with 9 bases between. The CDR3 sequence is 13 residues long. Per the germline V gene, CDR1 is MNHEY and CDR2 is SVGAGI. The CDR3 coding sequence is TGTGCCAGCAGTTACCCGGGAGCGAACACCATATATTTT. This codes for CASSYPGANTIYF.

The V and J genes are TRBV12-3 or TRBV12-4 and TRBJ1-1; 7 bases match TRBD1. V trimming: 5 bases; J trimming: 1 base; junction bases outside the gene matches: 4. There are 14 residues in the CDR3. CDR3 residues: CASSKGQTNTEAFF. Written as DNA, the CDR3 is TGTGCCAGCAGTAAGGGACAGACGAACACTGAAGCTTTCTTT.

In its sample, this clonotype was seen a few times. The chain employs TRBV5-4 and TRBJ2-2; D is perhaps TRBD2 (5 bases). Germline V lookup: CDR1 SGHNT, CDR2 YYREEE (reference sequence). The CDR3 has 13 amino acids. Trimming pared 4 bases from V and 8 bases from J, leaving 12 bases between. CDR3 nucleotides: TGTGCCAGCAGCCGGGAAGGCTGGGGGGAGCTGTTTTTT. This gives the protein CASSREGWGELFF.

This clonotype was recorded a few times. The rearrangement links TRBV2 to TRBJ2-2; D is possibly TRBD1 (6 bases). This CDR3 is 11 amino acids long. Germline V gene lookup returns CDR1 SNHLY and CDR2 FYNNEI. V gave up 10 bases and J gave up 6 bases, with 9 bases separating them. Here the CDR3 DNA reads TGTGCCAACAGGGTGGCCGGGGAGCTGTTTTTT. Its protein product is CANRVAGELFF.

The chain carries TRBV7-2 and TRBJ2-7, with a possible D match to TRBD1 (6 bases). CDR1 is SGHTA, CDR2 FQGNSA, per germline. This CDR3 is built from 15 residues. Trimming left V 1 base short and J 6 bases short, with 16 bases between. For the CDR3, the DNA is TGTGCCAGCAGCTTAGTTGCAGACAGGAGCGTCGAGCAGTACTTC. This sequence encodes CASSLVADRSVEQYF.

Remarks on this clonotype: One base away lies a much larger clone, so this may be a sequencing read error. V is TRBV6-6 and J is TRBJ1-2; no firm D call. There are 11 residues in the CDR3. Germline assignment: CDR1 MNHNY and CDR2 SVGAGI (reference sequence). V shed 8 bases and J shed 2 bases, with 6 bases lying between them. The CDR3, as DNA: TGTGCCAGCGGCTTGAACTATGGCTACACCTTC. It yields the protein CASGLNYGYTF.

This clonotype appeared a few times. V usage is TRBV28 and J usage is TRBJ2-5; 7 bases are shared with TRBD1. From germline, CDR1 is MDHEN and CDR2 SYDVKM. J gave up 5 bases and V 6 bases, and 9 bases lay outside the gene matches. The CDR3 contains 14 residues. The DNA of the CDR3 is TGTGCCAGCAGAACCTGGACAGGTGTTGAGACCCAGTACTTC. Its protein is CASRTWTGVETQYF.

In its sample, this clonotype was seen a few times. The chain couples TRBV5-1 to TRBJ2-5; D not certain. The CDR3 runs 15 residues. Trimming left V 0 bases short and J 1 base short, with 10 bases between. Germline V gene data show CDR1 as SGHRS and CDR2 as YFSETQ. CDR3 residues: CASSLGAGPQETQYF. In nucleotides, the CDR3 is TGCGCCAGCAGCTTGGGAGCAGGACCCCAAGAGACCCAGTACTTC.